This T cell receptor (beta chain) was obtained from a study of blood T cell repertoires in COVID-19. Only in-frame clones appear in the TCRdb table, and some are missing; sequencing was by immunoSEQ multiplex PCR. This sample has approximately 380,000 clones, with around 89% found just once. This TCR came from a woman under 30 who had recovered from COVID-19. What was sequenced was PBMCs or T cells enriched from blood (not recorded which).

CDR3 in amino acids: CASSYVWSYGYTF. CDR3 in DNA: TGTGCCAGCAGTTACGTGTGGAGCTATGGCTACACCTTC. The gene calls are TRBV6-2 or TRBV6-3 and TRBJ1-2; D unclear. The germline CDR1 and CDR2 sequences are MNHEY and SVGEGT. Trimming took off 2 bases at V and 4 bases at J, with 8 bases between the two ends. This CDR3 has 13 residues.